Below are 32 T cell receptor beta chains sequenced from a single sample in a study of blood T cells in healthy people across ages. Alongside a J-beta primer mix, a sample-barcoded 5' primer served in a second PCR lasting about 7 to 12 cycles. TCRdb independently ran MiXCR on the 5' RACE reads; one entry per CDR3 protein. The sample has a few hundred thousand distinct CDR3 sequences, roughly 29% seen once. The specimen was blood. Receptors were obtained from a woman between 65 and 79 years old in good health.

The V call is TRBV6-6, the J call TRBJ1-5, with 7 bases fitting TRBD1. The V segment lost 6 bases and the J segment 6 bases; nucleotides outside the gene matches: 8. Germline values: CDR1 MNHNY, CDR2 SVGAGI (reference sequence). This CDR3 has 14 amino acids. CDR3 residues: CASRDRTTSQPQHF. CDR3 sequence (DNA): TGTGCCAGCAGGGACAGGACCACCAGTCAGCCCCAGCATTTT.

This clonotype has at least ten counts. The genes are TRBV5-1 and TRBJ1-2, with TRBD1 matching 9 bases. Germline V lookup: CDR1 SGHRS, CDR2 YFSETQ. This CDR3 region has 13 residues. V was clipped by 0 bases and J by 6 bases; unmatched bases: 0. The CDR3 sequence: CASSLGQGDGYTF. DNA for the CDR3: TGCGCCAGCAGCTTGGGACAGGGGGATGGCTACACCTTC.

V usage is TRBV5-1 and J usage is TRBJ2-7, with 8 bases that match TRBD1. V trimming: 3 bases; J trimming: 3 bases; junction bases outside the gene matches: 14. The CDR3 sequence is 17 residues long. Per the germline V gene, CDR1 is SGHRS and CDR2 is YFSETQ. The CDR3 nucleotides are TGCGCCAGCAGCTCCCAAGCATCCGGGACAGGCAACTACGAGCAGTACTTC. Translation gives CASSSQASGTGNYEQYF.

This clonotype occurred a few times. The chain is built from TRBV7-3 and TRBJ2-7; a possible D gene is TRBD1 (6 bases). The CDR3 is 15 amino acids. CDR1 and CDR2 from the germline V gene are SGHTA and FQGTGA. V shed 8 bases and J shed 4 bases, with 21 bases lying between them. As DNA, the CDR3 is TGTGCCAGCGTCGAACACGTGTGCAGGGGTTACGAGCAGTACTTC. Its protein product is CASVEHVCRGYEQYF.

The chain carries TRBV5-1 and TRBJ2-4; a possible D gene is TRBD1 (6 bases). V was shortened by 3 bases and J by 5 bases, with 12 bases between the two germline ends. The CDR3 is 14 amino acids. Germline V lookup: CDR1 SGHRS, CDR2 YFSETQ. This CDR3 reads CASSSPRGENIQYF. The CDR3 DNA follows: TGCGCCAGCAGCTCCCCCAGGGGCGAAAACATTCAGTACTTC.

A note on this clonotype: Without the conserved terminal phenylalanine or tryptophan, this CDR3 likely stems from a read error. The rearrangement links TRBV7-9 to TRBJ2-5; D is ambiguous. Trimming removed 4 bases at V and 11 bases at J, with 11 bases between. The CDR3 has 11 amino acids. Germline CDR1 reads SEHNR; CDR2 reads FQNEAQ (reference sequence). Here the CDR3 reads CASSSWLEQYL. For the CDR3, the DNA is TGTGCCAGCAGCTCCTGGCTAGAGCAGTACCTC.

In this sample, this clonotype turned up a few times. The V and J genes are TRBV12-3 or TRBV12-4 and TRBJ2-3; 7 bases fit TRBD2. CDR3 length equals 15 residues. Trimming cost V 2 bases and J 1 base; bases outside gene matches: 3. The CDR3 nucleotides read TGTGCCAGCAGTTTAAAGACTAGCCGCACAGATACGCAGTATTTT. Its protein product is CASSLKTSRTDTQYF.

This clonotype came up a few times. This rearrangement joins TRBV20-1 to TRBJ2-3, with D hard to call. Germline V gives CDR1 DFQATT, CDR2 SNEGSKA (reference sequence). The CDR3 loop spans 16 amino acids. V lost 3 bases and J lost 4, with 20 bases in between. CDR3 residues: CSASHPRPQAADTQYF. The CDR3 DNA reads as TGCAGTGCTAGCCATCCCCGTCCTCAGGCCGCAGATACGCAGTATTTT.

The chain recombines TRBV7-9 with TRBJ2-1; 9 positions agree with TRBD2. The DNA end is more similar to TRBJ2-7, so the J call may be wrong. CDR3 length equals 15 residues. Germline V lookup: CDR1 SEHNR, CDR2 FQNEAQ (reference sequence). CDR3 DNA sequence: TGTGCCAGCAGCTTTGCAGGCGGGGGGGCCTACGAGCAGTACTTC. It specifies CASSFAGGGAYEQYF.

The V call is TRBV5-6, the J call TRBJ2-1; D uncertain. This CDR3 has 13 residues. V was clipped by 2 bases and J by 4 bases, with 7 bases between them. Germline loops: CDR1 SGHDT, CDR2 YYEEEE. The CDR3, as DNA: TGTGCCAGCAGCTTTGGCAATTACAATGAGCAGTTCTTC. Translation gives CASSFGNYNEQFF.

A few counts support this clonotype. This chain uses TRBV7-2 with TRBJ1-2, with D perhaps matching TRBD1 (6 bases). This CDR3 contains 15 residues. CDR1 and CDR2 (germline): SGHTA, FQGNSA. The V gene lost 2 bases and the J gene lost 1 base, with 11 bases spanning the gap. The CDR3 coding sequence is TGTGCCAGCAGCTTACTCCAGGGGATTAACTATGGCTACACCTTC. Amino acids: CASSLLQGINYGYTF.

This clonotype was detected a few times. The rearrangement links TRBV3-1 to TRBJ2-5; possible D gene TRBD2, 6 bases. From germline, CDR1 is LGHDT and CDR2 YNNKEL (reference sequence). CDR3 length: 17 residues. The V end lost 1 base, the J end lost 2 bases, and 17 bases lay between the germline ends. This CDR3 is CASSQGWTNGGQETQYF. For the CDR3, the DNA is TGTGCCAGCAGCCAAGGTTGGACTAACGGGGGACAAGAGACCCAGTACTTC.

This clonotype has just a few counts. At one end the junction does not follow the germline gene, possibly because of a read error. The chain links TRBV7-2 to TRBJ2-5; 9 bases agree with TRBD2. Germline-derived CDR1 and CDR2 are SGHTA and FQGNSA. CDR3 length: 15 residues. The CDR3 sequence is CASSLTSGLGETLYF. The DNA of the CDR3 is TGTGCCAGCAGCTTGACTAGCGGCTTAGGAGAGACCCTGTACTTC.

This clonotype was observed many times. The junction does not match germline at one end; this may be a read error. J is TRBJ2-5 and V is TRBV4-1, with D perhaps TRBD1 or TRBD2 (5 bases each). The CDR3 length is 13 residues. Germline V gene sequence: CDR1 MGHRA, CDR2 YSYEKL. The CDR3 nucleotides are TGTGCCAGCAGCCGGGGACCTCAAGAGACCCAGTACTTC. This gives the protein CASSRGPQETQYF.

This clonotype was seen only once. The chain is built from TRBV19 and TRBJ1-2; 7 bases map to TRBD1. The germline gives CDR1 LNHDA, CDR2 SQIVND (reference sequence). This CDR3 region has 14 residues. J gave up 0 bases and V 3 bases, and 1 base lay outside the gene matches. CDR3 in amino acids: CASSITGANYGYTF. The CDR3 nucleotides read TGTGCCAGTAGTATCACAGGGGCTAACTATGGCTACACCTTC.

This clonotype came up a few times. V is TRBV4-3 and J is TRBJ1-5, with no clear D. The V end was cut by 1 base, the J end by 4 bases, with 11 bases between. This CDR3 has 15 amino acids. Germline V gene sequence: CDR1 LGHNA, CDR2 YSLEER. The DNA for the CDR3 is TGCGCCAGCAGCCAAGTCTTCCGGGAAAATCAGCCCCAGCATTTT. As protein: CASSQVFRENQPQHF.

About this clonotype: Sequence at one end of the junction differs from germline and may be a read error. The V and J genes are TRBV10-3 and TRBJ1-2; D possibly corresponds to TRBD1 (6 bases). CDR1 and CDR2 (germline): ENHRY, SYGVKD. This CDR3 has 15 residues. Here the CDR3 DNA reads TGCGCCATCAGTGAGTCAACAGGGTTCCAGCATGGCTACACCTTC. Translated: CAISESTGFQHGYTF.

This chain uses TRBV9 with TRBJ2-3; D gene unclear. In germline, CDR1 is SGDLS, CDR2 YYNGEE. This CDR3 contains 12 residues. V was pared by 0 bases and J by 3 bases, with 2 bases between. In DNA, the CDR3 is TGTGCCAGCAGCGTAGCTACAGATACGCAGTATTTT. It specifies CASSVATDTQYF. Looking up the rest from reference TRBV9 and TRBJ2-3 gives the full variable domain: DSGVTQTPKHLITATGQRVTLRCSPRSGDLSVYWYQQSLDQGLQFLIQYYNGEERAKGNILERFSAQQFPDLHSELNLSSLELGDSALYFCASSVATDTQYFGPGTRLTVL.

V usage is TRBV7-9 and J usage is TRBJ2-4; D is perhaps TRBD1 or TRBD2 (5 bases each). The CDR3 sequence is 16 residues long. Germline CDR1 is SEHNR and CDR2 is FQNEAQ (reference sequence). The V and J ends lost 5 bases and 1 base respectively, with 15 bases between them. The CDR3: CASSQPGGPAKNIQYF. The CDR3 nucleotides are TGTGCCAGCAGCCAACCTGGGGGTCCGGCCAAAAACATTCAGTACTTC.

This clonotype has more than one count but fewer than ten. CDR3 sequence: CASLTGTLNTEAFF. In DNA form, the CDR3 reads TGTGCCAGCCTAACCGGGACCCTAAACACTGAAGCTTTCTTT. V and J are TRBV2 and TRBJ1-1; possibly TRBD1 for D (5 bases). Deletions cut 8 bases from V and 2 bases from J, with 15 bases between. CDR1 is SNHLY and CDR2 is FYNNEI in the germline V gene. The CDR3 extends over 14 amino acids. Combining the CDR3 with reference TRBV2 and TRBJ1-1 gives the whole variable domain EPEVTQTPSHQVTQMGQEVILRCVPISNHLYFYWYRQILGQKVEFLVSFYNNEISEKSEIFDDQFSVERPDGSNFTLKIRSTKLEDSAMYFCASLTGTLNTEAFFGQGTRLTVV.

This chain connects TRBV4-3 to TRBJ2-3; 10 positions match TRBD2. Germline V gives CDR1 LGHNA, CDR2 YSLEER. The trim removed 1 base at V and 6 bases at J, leaving 7 bases unmatched. The CDR3 is 16 residues long. CDR3 sequence reads: CASSQGGSGGFDTQYF. The CDR3 coding sequence is TGCGCCAGCAGCCAAGGGGGTAGCGGGGGGTTTGATACGCAGTATTTT.

For this clonotype: The junction shows a germline mismatch at one end, possibly a read error. The rearrangement uses TRBV29-1 and TRBJ2-1; D is possibly TRBD1 (5 bases). Looked up from germline, CDR1 is SQVTM and CDR2 is ANQGSEA. This CDR3 has 15 amino acids. The DNA for the CDR3 is TGCAGCGGATACATAACAGGAGCGTCCTACAATGAGCAGCTCTTC. Protein product: CSGYITGASYNEQLF.

This clonotype has at least ten counts. An end of the junction differs from the germline gene, which may be a read error. This chain uses TRBV7-2 with TRBJ2-1, with D perhaps TRBD2 (5 bases). This CDR3 contains 14 residues. The V gene's germline CDR1 is SGHTA and CDR2 FQGNSA. As DNA, the CDR3 is TGCGCCAGCAGCCCCCCGGGGAGCTACAATGAGCAGTTCTTC. As protein: CASSPPGSYNEQFF.

This clonotype came up a few times. The chain joins TRBV2 to TRBJ2-7, with D perhaps TRBD1 or TRBD2 (5 bases each). V was cut by 0 bases and J by 5 bases, with 11 bases left in between. Germline CDR1 SNHLY, CDR2 FYNNEI. This CDR3 comprises 14 residues. CDR3 sequence reads: CASSEALRDDEQYF. DNA for the CDR3: TGTGCCAGCAGTGAAGCGCTTCGGGACGACGAGCAGTACTTC.

The gene calls are TRBV7-2 and TRBJ2-6; D is perhaps TRBD1 (5 bases). This CDR3 spans 18 amino acids. The V and J ends lost 1 base and 3 bases respectively, with 16 bases between them. The germline V gene encodes CDR1 SGHTA and CDR2 FQGNSA. CDR3 sequence reads: CTSSLVSPGHGGANVLTF. The CDR3 nucleotides are TGTACCAGCAGCTTAGTTAGTCCAGGGCACGGTGGGGCCAACGTCCTGACTTTC.

This clonotype was observed a handful of times. CDR3 coding DNA: TGTGCCAGCACTCAGGGGTTGGCTAATGAAAAACTGTTTTTT. Translation gives CASTQGLANEKLFF. The chain combines TRBV6-6 with TRBJ1-4, with TRBD1 as a possible D gene (6 bases). V dropped 7 bases and J dropped 3 bases, with 12 bases sitting between them. Looked up from germline, CDR1 is MNHNY and CDR2 is SVGAGI (reference sequence). This CDR3 comprises 14 residues.

This clonotype appeared a few times. A read error is possible here, since a much larger clone lies one base away. The V call is TRBV7-8, the J call TRBJ1-1; TRBD1 agrees at 8 bases. Germline V gene lookup returns CDR1 SGHVS and CDR2 FQNEAQ. There are 16 residues in the CDR3. V lost 5 bases, J lost 0 bases, and 8 bases stayed unmatched. CDR3 protein: CASSPRSGGLNTEAFF. In DNA form, the CDR3 reads TGTGCCAGCAGCCCCCGGTCAGGGGGCTTGAACACTGAAGCTTTCTTT.

The V and J genes are TRBV25-1 and TRBJ2-1, with 8 bases fitting TRBD2. With 1 base clipped from V and 3 bases from J, the junction kept 2 bases outside the gene matches. CDR1 MGHDK and CDR2 SYGVNS come from the germline V gene. The CDR3 is 15 amino acids. The CDR3 DNA follows: TGTGCCAGCAGTGAATTCCGGGGGGGCTACAATGAGCAGTTCTTC. Protein sequence: CASSEFRGGYNEQFF.

The chain carries TRBV4-2 and TRBJ2-4; no firm D call. Germline V gene lookup returns CDR1 LGHNA and CDR2 YNFKEQ. This CDR3 is built from 15 residues. The germline V and J ends were trimmed by 0 bases and 7 bases, with 13 bases remaining between them. CDR3 nucleotides: TGTGCCAGCAGCCAAGAGGTTCTGAATAGGAACATTCAGTACTTC. It is translated as CASSQEVLNRNIQYF.

The chain links TRBV20-1 to TRBJ1-2, with a weak D call TRBD1 (6 bases). Between the trimmed V and J ends, which lost 6 bases and 7 bases, there was a span of 15 bases. Germline V gives CDR1 DFQATT, CDR2 SNEGSKA (reference sequence). The CDR3 runs 12 residues. The DNA for the CDR3 is TGCAGTGCACCACAGGGTCGGGGTGGCTACACCTTC. Translation: CSAPQGRGGYTF.

The chain uses TRBV12-3 or TRBV12-4 and TRBJ1-3; D call uncertain. Trimming left V 5 bases short and J 0 bases short, with 8 bases between. The CDR3 has 14 amino acids. The CDR3 DNA reads as TGTGCCAGCAGTCTCGTTCGCTCTGGAAACACCATATATTTT. Residues: CASSLVRSGNTIYF.

This rearrangement joins TRBV20-1 to TRBJ1-5; tentatively, D is TRBD1 (6 bases). V lost 2 bases, J lost 2 bases, and 10 bases lay in between. This CDR3 has 14 residues. The germline gives CDR1 DFQATT, CDR2 SNEGSKA (reference sequence). CDR3 amino acids: CSARSRTGNQPQHF. The CDR3 nucleotides are TGCAGTGCTAGATCCCGGACAGGCAATCAGCCCCAGCATTTT.